This TCR beta chain was sequenced in a study of shared clonotypes between healthy human individuals. As to this clone: What it recognizes is unknown.

The CDR3 length is 12 residues. Germline loops: CDR1 SQVTM, CDR2 ANQGSEA. The germline V and J ends were trimmed by 1 base and 6 bases, with 9 bases remaining between them. Study-wide points: With several donors compared, 4% to 5.5% of naive CD4 clonotypes were shared.

Sequenced by immunoSEQ multiplex PCR; TCRdb stores in-frame clones only, minus some. The table lists roughly 300,000 clones, about nine tenths of them singletons. V and J are TRBV29-1 and TRBJ1-2; D not resolved. This clonotype originated in a man between 18 and 35 years old in good health. Sequencing input: memory CD8+ T cells sorted from blood. As for subset: CD45RO+ cells pooled with CCR7-negative TemRA cells. The CDR3 is CSVEVVRNGYTF. As DNA, the CDR3 is TGCAGCGTTGAAGTAGTTCGAAATGGCTACACCTTC.